These T cell receptor beta chains were read from a single sample in a study of CD8+ T cells in alopecia areata. Assay: immunoSEQ multiplex PCR; the TCRdb copy retains only in-frame clones and omits some. This table has about 270,000 clones, 60% appearing once. The specimen was CD4+ T cells sorted from blood, collected at week 52, from a patient treated with tofacitinib. The receptors originated from a human donor with alopecia areata. CDR3s include the opening cysteine and the closing phenylalanine or tryptophan. A D gene is named only where the DNA matches it firmly. Clone size is shown for a subset of rows, as once, few, many or a class of expanded clone.

-	TRBV5-4	-	TRBJ2-3	CASSLPGTTDTQYF	TGTGCCAGCAGCTTGCCCGGGACCACAGATACGCAGTATTTT
-	TRBV30	-	TRBJ2-2	CAWSPVRPGELFF	TGTGCCTGGAGTCCGGTGCGTCCCGGGGAGCTGTTTTTT
-	TRBV4-2	-	TRBJ2-7	CASSQGAVGDEQYF	TGTGCCAGCAGCCAAGGGGCCGTCGGGGACGAGCAGTACTTC
TRBD1	TRBV7-9	-	TRBJ2-1	CASSLLTGSYNEQFF	TGTGCCAGCAGCTTATTGACAGGGTCCTACAATGAGCAGTTCTTC
-	TRBV6-5	-	TRBJ1-6	CASSYGEALGYSPLHF	TGTGCCAGCAGTTACGGTGAAGCGTTGGGTTATTCACCCCTCCACTTT
-	TRBV30	-	TRBJ2-1	CAWRPSENEQFF	TGTGCCTGGAGACCCTCAGAAAATGAGCAGTTCTTC
-	TRBV29-1	once	TRBJ1-5	CSVGAGRQPQHF	TGCAGCGTGGGGGCGGGGAGACAGCCCCAGCATTTT
TRBD2	TRBV5-1	few	TRBJ2-3	CASSLVLAGGTDTQYF	TGCGCCAGCAGCTTGGTCCTAGCGGGGGGCACAGATACGCAGTATTTT
-	TRBV27	-	TRBJ1-2	CASSQQYRPRRDYGYTF	TGTGCCAGCAGCCAGCAATATCGGCCCAGGCGGGACTATGGCTACACCTTC
-	TRBV9	-	TRBJ1-1	CASRASDPNTEAFF	TGTGCCAGCAGAGCTAGCGACCCGAACACTGAAGCTTTCTTT
TRBD1	TRBV7-2	-	TRBJ2-1	CASSQRTGNEQFF	TGTGCCAGCAGCCAAAGGACAGGGAATGAGCAGTTCTTC
TRBD1	TRBV7-2	once	TRBJ1-6	CASSFDRGNSPLHF	TGTGCCAGCAGCTTTGACAGGGGTAATTCACCCCTCCACTTT
-	TRBV5-4	few	TRBJ1-6	CASSPRQGFRSPLHF	TGTGCCAGCAGCCCACGGCAGGGGTTCAGATCACCCCTCCACTTT